This T cell receptor beta chain was obtained from a study of blood T cell repertoires in COVID-19 (dated by TCRdb to about 2020). Notes on the research overall: The collaborator samples originated in the United States, Italy and Spain and spanned the acute and convalescent phases of COVID-19. A de-identified subject ID, COVID-19 status, age in years and sex were almost always included in the sample metadata. Deeply sampled blood TCRbeta repertoires from subjects exposed to, actively infected with, or recovered from COVID-19 were included in the dataset. Samples came from the ongoing ImmuneRACE study (first 160 participants) plus 1,254 subjects from 6 global collaborators. Where available, HLA class I and class II types were taken from metadata supplied by the sample provider and were not determined by assay-based typing. The prospective study material was composed of cDNA or gDNA derived from T cells, B-cell-depleted T cells, or PBMCs. A freely available public database, intended as a resource for researchers studying the immune response to SARS-CoV-2, is where the repertoires were released.

Comments on this clone: Its target antigen remains unknown. Per-base quality was not reported, and no clone a single base away is much larger than it.

TCRbeta CDR3 regions were amplified from genomic DNA by means of the immunoSEQ Assay, a bias-controlled multiplex PCR. On the study's bioinformatics: Nucleated cell counts per sample were estimated from amplification of reference gene primers within the assay. To quantify the absolute abundance of each unique TCRbeta CDR3 rearrangement, sequence reads were collapsed and filtered. For each sample, productive Simpson clonality was calculated as the square root of Simpson's diversity index over productive rearrangements. In its TCRdb copy, this immuneACCESS table keeps in-frame sequences only and misses some clones. Where compared with another copy, unresolved V genes explain less than half of these, and the others have no known cause. That table supplies the V and J calls and clone size; D and trimming were determined from the DNA. For this sample there are under 250,000 clones; around 86% appear just once. Jointly, the top ten make up 7.1% of the sample.

Results and caveats for the whole study, not just this receptor: Clinical and demographic metadata were provided uncurated, with the amount varying by source and participant.

The CDR3 covers 19 residues, taking in both the cysteine and the phenylalanine. CDR3 DNA only is kept here, 57 bases in frame from base 1. According to the germline V gene, CDR1 reads SGHVS and CDR2 reads FQNEAQ. Trimming leaves V shorter by 2 bases and J shorter by 0 bases, with the junction holding 13 bases beyond the gene matches. Each collaborating institution followed its own protocols to collect whole blood in K2EDTA tubes. For TCRbeta analysis, collaborator samples were shipped as frozen whole blood, as isolated PBMCs, or as DNA extracted from either sample type. This sequence uses TRBV7-8 and TRBJ2-4; TRBD1 aligns with 7 central bases. The sample taken for sequencing was peripheral blood. The clonotype originates from a woman in her 70s with active or convalescent COVID-19. In nucleotide form, the sequence is TGTGCCAGCAGCTTATCCGGGACAGTTGTTCACTTAGCCAAAAACATTCAGTACTTC. It encodes CASSLSGTVVHLAKNIQYF. The CDR3, completed at both ends by the reference TRBV7-8 and TRBJ2-4 genes, gives the full variable domain GAGVSQSPRYKVAKRGQDVALRCDPISGHVSLFWYQQALGQGPEFLTYFQNEAQLDKSGLPSDRFFAERPEGSVSTLKIQRTQQEDSAVYLCASSLSGTVVHLAKNIQYFGAGTRLSVL.